This entry concerns a single T cell receptor (beta chain). Clones were sequenced by immunoSEQ multiplex PCR, and TCRdb holds only the in-frame ones, with some missing. There are tens of thousands of clones in the sample; roughly 91% occur only once, and roughly 0.7% lies in the top ten. This entry is derived from a study of T cell changes during pregnancy in multiple sclerosis. The V end was cut by 4 bases, the J end by 1 base, with 15 bases between. This CDR3 comprises 15 residues. Per the germline V gene, CDR1 is SGHNT and CDR2 is YYREEE (reference sequence). This clonotype was sampled from a female donor in good health, enrolled as a control in a pregnancy study. Sample: peripheral blood, taken in the third trimester of pregnancy. V usage is TRBV5-4 and J usage is TRBJ2-7; no reliable D call. For the CDR3, the DNA is TGTGCCAGCAGCCCACGGAGCGATAGTTCCTACGAGCAGTACTTC. Its translation is CASSPRSDSSYEQYF.